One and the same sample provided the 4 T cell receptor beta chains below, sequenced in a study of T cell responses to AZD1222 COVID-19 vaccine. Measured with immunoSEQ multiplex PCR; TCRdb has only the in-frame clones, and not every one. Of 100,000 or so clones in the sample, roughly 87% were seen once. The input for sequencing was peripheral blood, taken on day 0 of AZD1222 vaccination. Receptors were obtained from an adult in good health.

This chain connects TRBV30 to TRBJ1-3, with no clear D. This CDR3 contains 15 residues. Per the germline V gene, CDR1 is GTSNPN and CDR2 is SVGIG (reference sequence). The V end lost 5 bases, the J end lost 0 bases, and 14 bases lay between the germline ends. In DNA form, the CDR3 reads TGTGCCTGGGTTTCGATGAGGAACTCTGGAAACACCATATATTTT. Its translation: CAWVSMRNSGNTIYF.

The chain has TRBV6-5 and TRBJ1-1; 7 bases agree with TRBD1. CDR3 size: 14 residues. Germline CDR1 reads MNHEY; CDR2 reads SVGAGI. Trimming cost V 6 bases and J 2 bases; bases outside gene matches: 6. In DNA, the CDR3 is TGTGCCAGCAGCTGGGGACAGCCTAACACTGAAGCTTTCTTT. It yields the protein CASSWGQPNTEAFF.

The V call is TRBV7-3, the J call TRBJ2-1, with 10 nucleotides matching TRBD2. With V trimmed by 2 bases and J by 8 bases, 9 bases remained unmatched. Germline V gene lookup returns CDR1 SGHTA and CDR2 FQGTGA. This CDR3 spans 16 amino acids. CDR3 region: CASSLAVAGGLDEQFF. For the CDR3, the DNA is TGTGCCAGCAGCTTAGCAGTAGCGGGGGGCCTCGATGAGCAGTTCTTC.

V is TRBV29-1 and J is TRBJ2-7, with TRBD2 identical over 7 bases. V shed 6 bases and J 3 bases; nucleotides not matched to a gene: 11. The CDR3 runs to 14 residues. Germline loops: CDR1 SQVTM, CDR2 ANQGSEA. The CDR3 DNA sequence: TGCAGCGTCCAAAGCGGGGCGCGGGGCTACGAGCAGTACTTC. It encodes CSVQSGARGYEQYF.